This T cell receptor beta chain was observed in a study of T cell responses to AZD1222 COVID-19 vaccine. Some clones are missing from TCRdb's copy, which holds only in-frame ones; the method was immunoSEQ multiplex PCR. The repertoire consists of around 160,000 clones, with approximately 94% occurring once and the leading ten covering roughly 4.6%. V lost 2 bases and J lost 5, with 15 bases in between. This CDR3 has 15 residues. Germline V CDR1 and CDR2: MNHNS, SASEGT. The chain links TRBV6-1 to TRBJ2-5; D is uncertain. The material sequenced was peripheral blood, taken 28 days after the second AZD1222 dose. The clonotype originates from an adult who received the AZD1222 COVID-19 vaccine. The CDR3 sequence is CASSESQSPPETQYF. The CDR3 DNA is TGTGCCAGCAGTGAAAGCCAGAGCCCACCGGAGACCCAGTACTTC.